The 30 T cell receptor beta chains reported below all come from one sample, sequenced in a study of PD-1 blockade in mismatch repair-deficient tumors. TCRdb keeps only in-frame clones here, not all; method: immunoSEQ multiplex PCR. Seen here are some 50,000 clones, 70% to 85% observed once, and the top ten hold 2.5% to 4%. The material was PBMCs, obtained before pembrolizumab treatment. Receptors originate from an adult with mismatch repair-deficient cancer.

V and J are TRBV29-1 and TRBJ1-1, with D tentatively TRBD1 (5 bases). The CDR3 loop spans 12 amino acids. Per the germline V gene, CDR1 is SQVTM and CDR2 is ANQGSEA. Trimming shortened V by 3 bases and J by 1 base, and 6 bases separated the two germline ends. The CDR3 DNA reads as TGCAGCGTTGATCAGGGGAACACTGAAGCTTTCTTT. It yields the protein CSVDQGNTEAFF.

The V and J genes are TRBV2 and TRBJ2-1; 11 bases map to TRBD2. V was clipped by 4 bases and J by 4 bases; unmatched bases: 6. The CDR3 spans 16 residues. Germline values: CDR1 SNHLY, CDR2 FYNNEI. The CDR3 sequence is CASSVMTSGAYNEQFF. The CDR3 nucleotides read TGTGCCAGCAGTGTCATGACTAGCGGGGCATACAATGAGCAGTTCTTC.

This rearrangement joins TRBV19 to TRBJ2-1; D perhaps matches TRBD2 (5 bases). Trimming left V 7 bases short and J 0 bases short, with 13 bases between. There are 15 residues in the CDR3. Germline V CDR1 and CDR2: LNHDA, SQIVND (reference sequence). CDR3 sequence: CASKMSDYSYNEQFF. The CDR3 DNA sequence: TGTGCCAGTAAGATGAGTGACTACTCCTACAATGAGCAGTTCTTC.

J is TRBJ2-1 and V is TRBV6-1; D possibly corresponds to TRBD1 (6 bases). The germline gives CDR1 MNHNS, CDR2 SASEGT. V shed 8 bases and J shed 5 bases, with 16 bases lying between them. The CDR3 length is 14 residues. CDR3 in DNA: TGTGCCAGCGCCAGGGCAGGGGCCAACAATGAGCAGTTCTTC. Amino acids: CASARAGANNEQFF.

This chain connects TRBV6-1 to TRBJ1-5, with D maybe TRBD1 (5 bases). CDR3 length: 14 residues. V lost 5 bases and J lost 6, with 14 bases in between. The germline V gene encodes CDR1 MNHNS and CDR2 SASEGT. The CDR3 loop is CASSLADTGQPQHF. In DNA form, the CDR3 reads TGTGCCAGCAGTCTAGCCGACACAGGTCAGCCCCAGCATTTT.

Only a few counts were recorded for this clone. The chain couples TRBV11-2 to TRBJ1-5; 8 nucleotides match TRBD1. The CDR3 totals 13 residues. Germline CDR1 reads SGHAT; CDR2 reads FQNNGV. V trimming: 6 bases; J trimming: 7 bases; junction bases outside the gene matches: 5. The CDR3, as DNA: TGTGCCAGCAGTCGGGACAGGCGCCAGCCCCAGCATTTT. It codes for CASSRDRRQPQHF.

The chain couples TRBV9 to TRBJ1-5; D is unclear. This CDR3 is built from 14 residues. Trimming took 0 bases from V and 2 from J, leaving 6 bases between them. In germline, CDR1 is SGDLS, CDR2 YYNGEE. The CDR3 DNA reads TGTGCCAGCAGCGTAGGCGGGGGCAATCAGCCCCAGCATTTT. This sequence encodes CASSVGGGNQPQHF. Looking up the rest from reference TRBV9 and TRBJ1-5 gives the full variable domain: DSGVTQTPKHLITATGQRVTLRCSPRSGDLSVYWYQQSLDQGLQFLIQYYNGEERAKGNILERFSAQQFPDLHSELNLSSLELGDSALYFCASSVGGGNQPQHFGDGTRLSIL.

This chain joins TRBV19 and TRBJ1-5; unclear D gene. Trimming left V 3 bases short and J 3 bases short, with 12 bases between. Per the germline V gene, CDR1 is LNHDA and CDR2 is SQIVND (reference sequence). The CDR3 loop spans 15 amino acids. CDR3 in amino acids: CASSIYGQVNQPQHF. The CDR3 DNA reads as TGTGCCAGTAGTATCTATGGGCAGGTCAATCAGCCCCAGCATTTT.

In DNA form, the CDR3 reads TGTGCCAGCAGCTTAGGAAGGGCCGCGGAGACCCAGTACTTC. This sequence encodes CASSLGRAAETQYF. The chain has TRBV7-9 and TRBJ2-5; no clear D. V lost 1 base, J lost 5 bases, and 11 bases lay in between. The V gene's germline CDR1 is SEHNR and CDR2 FQNEAQ (reference sequence). This CDR3 region has 14 residues.

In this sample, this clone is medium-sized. CDR3 region: CASSRLDRFYGYTF. In DNA, the CDR3 is TGTGCCAGCAGCAGACTGGACAGGTTCTATGGCTACACCTTC. This chain uses TRBV5-4 with TRBJ1-2; 7 nucleotides match TRBD1. V gave up 4 bases and J gave up 4 bases; unmatched junction bases: 7. CDR3 length: 14 residues. Germline V CDR1 and CDR2: SGHNT, YYREEE (reference sequence).

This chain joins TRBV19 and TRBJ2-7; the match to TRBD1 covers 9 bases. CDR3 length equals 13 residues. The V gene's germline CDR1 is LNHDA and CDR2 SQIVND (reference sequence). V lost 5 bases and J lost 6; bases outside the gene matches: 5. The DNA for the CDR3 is TGTGCCAGTAGTTGGACAGGGGAGGTCGAGCAGTACTTC. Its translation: CASSWTGEVEQYF. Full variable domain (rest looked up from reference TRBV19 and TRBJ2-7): DGGITQSPKYLFRKEGQNVTLSCEQNLNHDAMYWYRQDPGQGLRLIYYSQIVNDFQKGDIAEGYSVSREKKESFPLTVTSAQKNPTAFYLCASSWTGEVEQYFGPGTRLTVT.

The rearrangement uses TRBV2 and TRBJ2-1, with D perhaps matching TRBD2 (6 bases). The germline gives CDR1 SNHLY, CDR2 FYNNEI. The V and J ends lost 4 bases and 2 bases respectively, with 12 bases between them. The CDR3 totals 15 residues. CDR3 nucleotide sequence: TGTGCCAGCAGTGTGTCGGGGGTGACCTACAATGAGCAGTTCTTC. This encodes CASSVSGVTYNEQFF.

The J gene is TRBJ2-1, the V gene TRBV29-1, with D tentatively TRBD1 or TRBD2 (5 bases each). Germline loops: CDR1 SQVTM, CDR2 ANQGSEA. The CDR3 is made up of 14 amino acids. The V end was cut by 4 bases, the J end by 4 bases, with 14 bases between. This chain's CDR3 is CSVVAQGRYNEQFF. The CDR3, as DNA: TGCAGCGTTGTCGCGCAGGGACGGTACAATGAGCAGTTCTTC.

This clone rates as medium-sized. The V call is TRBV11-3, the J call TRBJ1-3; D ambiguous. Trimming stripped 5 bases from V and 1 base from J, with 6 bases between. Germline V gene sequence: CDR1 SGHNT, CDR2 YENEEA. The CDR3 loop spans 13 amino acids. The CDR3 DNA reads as TGTGCCAGCAGCCTCAGATCTGGAAACACCATATATTTT. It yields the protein CASSLRSGNTIYF.

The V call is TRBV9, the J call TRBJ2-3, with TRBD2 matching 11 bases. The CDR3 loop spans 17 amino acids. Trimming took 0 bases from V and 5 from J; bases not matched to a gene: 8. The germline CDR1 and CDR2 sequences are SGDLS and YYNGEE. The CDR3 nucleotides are TGTGCCAGCAGCGTAGGGGTAGCGGGAGGGTATGGAGATACGCAGTATTTT. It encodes CASSVGVAGGYGDTQYF.

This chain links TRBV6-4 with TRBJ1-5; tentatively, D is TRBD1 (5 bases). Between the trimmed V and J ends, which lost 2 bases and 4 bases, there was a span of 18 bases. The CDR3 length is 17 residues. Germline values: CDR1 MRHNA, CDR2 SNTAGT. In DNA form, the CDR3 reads TGTGCCAGCAGTGACATCCTTAGGGGAAAGGGGAATCAGCCCCAGCATTTT. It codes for CASSDILRGKGNQPQHF.

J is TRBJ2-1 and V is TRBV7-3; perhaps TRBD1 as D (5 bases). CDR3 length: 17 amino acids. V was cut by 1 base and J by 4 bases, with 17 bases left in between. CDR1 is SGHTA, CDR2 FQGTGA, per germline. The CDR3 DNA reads TGTGCCAGCAGCTTAAGGGGCCCTCGACAGTCTTACAATGAGCAGTTCTTC. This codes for CASSLRGPRQSYNEQFF. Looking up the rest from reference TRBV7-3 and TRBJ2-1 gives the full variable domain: GAGVSQTPSNKVTEKGKYVELRCDPISGHTALYWYRQSLGQGPEFLIYFQGTGAADDSGLPNDRFFAVRPEGSVSTLKIQRTERGDSAVYLCASSLRGPRQSYNEQFFGPGTRLTVL.

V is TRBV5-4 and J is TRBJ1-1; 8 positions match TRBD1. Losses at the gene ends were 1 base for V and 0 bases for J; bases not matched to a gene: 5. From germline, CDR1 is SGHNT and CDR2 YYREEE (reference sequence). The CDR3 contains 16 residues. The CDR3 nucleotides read TGTGCCAGCAGCTTGCCCAGACAGGGGCTGAACACTGAAGCTTTCTTT. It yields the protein CASSLPRQGLNTEAFF.

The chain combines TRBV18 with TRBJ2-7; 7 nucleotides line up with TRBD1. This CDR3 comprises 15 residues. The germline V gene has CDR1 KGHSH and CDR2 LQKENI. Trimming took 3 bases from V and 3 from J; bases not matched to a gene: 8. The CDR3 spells CASSPKPQGDYEQYF. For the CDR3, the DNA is TGTGCCAGCTCACCCAAACCTCAGGGGGACTACGAGCAGTACTTC.

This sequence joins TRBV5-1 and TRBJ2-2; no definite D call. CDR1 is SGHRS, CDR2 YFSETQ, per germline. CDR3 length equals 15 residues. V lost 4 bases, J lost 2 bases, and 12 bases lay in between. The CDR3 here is CASSPSGRNTGELFF. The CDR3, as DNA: TGCGCCAGCAGCCCGAGTGGCAGAAACACCGGGGAGCTGTTTTTT.

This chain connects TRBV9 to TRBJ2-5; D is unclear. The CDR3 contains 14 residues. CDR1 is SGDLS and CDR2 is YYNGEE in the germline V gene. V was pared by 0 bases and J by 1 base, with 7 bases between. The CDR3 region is CASSVEQSQETQYF. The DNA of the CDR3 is TGTGCCAGCAGCGTAGAACAGTCCCAAGAGACCCAGTACTTC.

Written as DNA, the CDR3 is TGTGCTAGTGGTTTGGGCTCCTATGGCTACACCTTC. The encoded protein is CASGLGSYGYTF. The chain joins TRBV12-5 to TRBJ1-2; D not certain. The germline gives CDR1 LGHNT, CDR2 FRNRAP. The CDR3 contains 12 residues. V dropped 1 base and J dropped 4 bases, with 4 bases sitting between them.

CDR3 DNA sequence: TGTGCCAGCAGTGCTGTGACCGAGACCCAGTACTTC. Translated: CASSAVTETQYF. The chain employs TRBV2 and TRBJ2-5; D is unresolved. CDR1 and CDR2 from the germline V gene are SNHLY and FYNNEI. This CDR3 has 12 amino acids. With 4 bases removed from V and 5 bases from J, the gap between germline ends came to 8 bases.

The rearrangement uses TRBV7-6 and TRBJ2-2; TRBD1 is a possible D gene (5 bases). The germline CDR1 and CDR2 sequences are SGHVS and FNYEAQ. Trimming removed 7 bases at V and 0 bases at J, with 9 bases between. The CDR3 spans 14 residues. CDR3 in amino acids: CASKTDTNTGELFF. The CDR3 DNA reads TGTGCCAGCAAGACAGATACGAACACCGGGGAGCTGTTTTTT.

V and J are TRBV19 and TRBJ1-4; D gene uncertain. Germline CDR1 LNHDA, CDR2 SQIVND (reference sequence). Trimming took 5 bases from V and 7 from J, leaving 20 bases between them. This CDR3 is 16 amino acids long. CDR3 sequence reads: CASSPGGSSRGEKLFF. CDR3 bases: TGTGCCAGTAGTCCAGGAGGGTCCTCTAGAGGTGAAAAACTGTTTTTT.

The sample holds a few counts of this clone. The CDR3 region has the DNA TGTGCCAGCAGAGAGACTAGCGGGAGGTACGAGCAGTACTTC. It specifies CASRETSGRYEQYF. The chain recombines TRBV2 with TRBJ2-7; 13 bases agree with TRBD2. CDR1 SNHLY and CDR2 FYNNEI come from the germline V gene. The CDR3 contains 14 residues. V dropped 6 bases and J dropped 4; count of bases not matched to a gene: 3. The full variable domain, its missing parts supplied by reference TRBV2 and TRBJ2-7, is EPEVTQTPSHQVTQMGQEVILRCVPISNHLYFYWYRQILGQKVEFLVSFYNNEISEKSEIFDDQFSVERPDGSNFTLKIRSTKLEDSAMYFCASRETSGRYEQYFGPGTRLTVT.

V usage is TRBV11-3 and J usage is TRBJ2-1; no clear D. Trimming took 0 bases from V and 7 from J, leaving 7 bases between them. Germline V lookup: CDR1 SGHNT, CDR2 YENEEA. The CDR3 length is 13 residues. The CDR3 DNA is TGTGCCAGCAGCTTAGAGACTGGTAATGAGCAGTTCTTC. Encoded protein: CASSLETGNEQFF.

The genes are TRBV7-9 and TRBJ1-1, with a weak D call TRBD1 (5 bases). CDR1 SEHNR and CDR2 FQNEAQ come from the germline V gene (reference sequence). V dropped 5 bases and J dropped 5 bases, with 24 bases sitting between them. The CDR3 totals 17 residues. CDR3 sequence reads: CASSPSGAALVRTEAFF. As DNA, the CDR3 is TGTGCCAGCAGCCCCTCTGGGGCAGCCCTTGTAAGGACTGAAGCTTTCTTT.

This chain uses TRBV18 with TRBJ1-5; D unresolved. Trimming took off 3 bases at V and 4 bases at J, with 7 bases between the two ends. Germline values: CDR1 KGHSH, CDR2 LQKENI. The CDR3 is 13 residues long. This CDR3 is CASSPDGNQPQHF. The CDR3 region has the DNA TGTGCCAGCTCACCGGACGGTAATCAGCCCCAGCATTTT.

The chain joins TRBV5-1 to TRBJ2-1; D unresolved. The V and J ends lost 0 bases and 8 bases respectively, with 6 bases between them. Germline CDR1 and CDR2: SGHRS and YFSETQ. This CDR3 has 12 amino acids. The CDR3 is CASSLARDEQFF. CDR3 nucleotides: TGCGCCAGCAGCTTGGCGAGAGATGAGCAGTTCTTC.